What follows is one T cell receptor (beta chain) and its context. Which antigen it targets is not known. Qualities for individual bases were not recorded, and no much larger clone is one base off. This sample was included in a study of beta chain features in type 1 diabetes (dated by TCRdb to the late 2010s). The study in broad terms: Mean age, gender distribution, total cell number and subset yield were not different between patients and healthy donors. A total of around 110,000,000 sorted cells were examined across all samples, and a strong correlation was observed between cell number per subset and RNA yield. The study compared the TCRB repertoires of sorted circulating CD4+ T cell subsets in recently diagnosed type 1 diabetes patients with those in matched healthy donors. Naive and central memory subsets were obtained from all 30 or so donors, but regulatory and stem cell-like memory subsets were isolated from only 8 patients and about 8 healthy donors. Overall study results and their limits: Naive, central memory and regulatory TCRB repertoires appeared to be more alike among patients than among healthy donors. Shorter templates might have been favored by PCR, but patient and control samples were amplified and corrected together, so both groups would have been affected equally by any skew. At VDJ recombination sites, patients with type 1 diabetes made fewer insertions and deleted more nucleotides, a pattern implying thymic rearrangement abnormalities. Because the HLA sub-analyses included only small numbers of individuals, any influence of HLA type on TCRB rearrangement was left unresolved. Sequencing cDNA rather than genomic DNA could over-represent highly expressing activated cells, although activation and CD3 levels did not differ between groups. Type 1 diabetes patients showed a moderate but significant shortening of TCRB CDR3 length in all four CD4+ subsets.

The entire isolated RNA was reverse transcribed using the High Capacity cDNA Reverse Transcription Kit, and thus expressed TCRB transcripts were sequenced. Naive, central memory and regulatory T cell samples underwent deep immunoSEQ sequencing, averaging about 3.57 million total reads per sample. Sorted cells were lysed in RLT buffer and RNA was extracted with DNase-treated RNeasy Micro or Mini kits, depending on cell number. Each cell subset was processed separately to prevent cross-contamination, with patient and healthy donor samples processed together. The immunoSEQ multiplex PCR was used to amplify TCRB sequences from cDNA, generating 87-bp fragments that spanned the CDR3 region. Sequencing of the amplicons was performed on the Illumina HiSeq platform. The published analysis was carried out like this. Synthetic template baselines were used to correct PCR bias computationally, reads within Hamming distance 2 were collapsed, and singletons that could not be merged were discarded. Reads were aligned against IMGT so that V, D and J genes, CDR3 length and insertions or deletions at six rearrangement sites could be assigned. Within each subset, clonotype counts were normalized to the number of sorted cells before true diversity and Gini coefficients were calculated with the tcR R package. The overlap coefficient, calculated on TCRB nucleotide sequences, was used to quantify repertoire sharing. This is the immuneACCESS table as TCRdb keeps it, with only in-frame sequences that have V and J called. A part of the clones is gone; compared with another copy, unresolved V genes explain less than half, and the rest is unexplained. V, J and clone size are those of that table, while D and trimming were read from the DNA. Within this sample are 150,000 to 200,000 clones, with less than 9.5% of them counted one time only. 2% to 2.5% of the sample comes from the top ten.

Germline trimming: 0 bases from V, 5 bases from J; junction bases outside gene matches: 6. The CDR3 runs 16 residues from the cysteine to the phenylalanine. Just CDR3 DNA is preserved here, 48 bases in frame from base 1. The germline V gene yields MGHRA for CDR1 and YSYEKL for CDR2. From each donor, a single peripheral blood sample of 90 to 150 mL on average was drawn into heparinised tubes. A BD FACSAria II was used to sort naive, central memory, regulatory and stem cell-like memory CD4+ T cells with a panel that included CD45RO, CCR7, CD25, CD127, CD95 and CD27. Purity was above 98% for every sorted population. PBMCs were isolated immediately by Lymphoprep density gradient centrifugation and stained directly without culture. Samples were stained and sorted in pairs, with one healthy donor and one patient per experiment, so that batch effects were minimized.

Material: central memory CD4+ T cells from blood. The rearranged segments are TRBV4-1 and TRBJ2-1, and TRBD1 aligns with 8 junction nucleotides. The source is a woman aged 18-29 years in good health. The CDR3 has the sequence CASSQDKGQVDNEQFF. In nucleotides, the sequence is TGCGCCAGCAGCCAAGATAAGGGACAGGTCGACAATGAGCAGTTCTTC.